The entry below describes one T cell receptor (beta chain). As yet, its antigen is unknown. This record comes from a study of cytomegalovirus exposure and HLA in healthy donors. Trimming shortened V by 6 bases and J by 8 bases, and 19 bases separated the two germline ends. The CDR3 is 14 residues long. The germline gives CDR1 MNHNY, CDR2 SVGAGI (reference sequence). General observations from the study: Most TCRs appeared rarely, but some public TCRs recurred in many donors.

The repertoire was sequenced with immunoSEQ multiplex PCR; TCRdb's copy has only in-frame clones and lacks some. The sample records roughly 130,000 clones, over 85% being singletons. J is TRBJ1-2 and V is TRBV6-6; tentatively, D is TRBD1 (6 bases). The sample was PBMCs. The origin of this receptor is a man aged 30 to 45 in good health and CMV-seronegative. In nucleotides, the CDR3 is TGTGCCAGCAGACCAACGGGGGGCTGGGGGGGCTACACCTTC. It codes for CASRPTGGWGGYTF.